This record looks at one T cell receptor (beta chain) sequence and its context. The sample belongs to a study of blood T cell repertoires in COVID-19. The ends were cut back, 2 bases at V and 6 bases at J, with 10 bases in the middle. The germline V gene encodes CDR1 SQVTM and CDR2 ANQGSEA. The length of the CDR3 is 12 residues. The method was immunoSEQ multiplex PCR; TCRdb's version includes in-frame clones alone and lacks a portion of them. The sample lists more than 85,000 clones; around 80% were seen once. The sequence was collected from a man aged 55 to 70 with acute or convalescent COVID-19. The genes are TRBV29-1 and TRBJ1-2; D call uncertain. Sequenced: peripheral blood. The CDR3 coding sequence is TGCAGCGTTGAATTAACGCAGGATGGCTACACCTTC. Its protein product is CSVELTQDGYTF. The whole variable domain, filled in from reference TRBV29-1 and TRBJ1-2, reads SAVISQKPSRDICQRGTSLTIQCQVDSQVTMMFWYRQQPGQSLTLIATANQGSEATYESGFVIDKFPISRPNLTFSTLTVSNMSPEDSSIYLCSVELTQDGYTFGSGTRLTVV.